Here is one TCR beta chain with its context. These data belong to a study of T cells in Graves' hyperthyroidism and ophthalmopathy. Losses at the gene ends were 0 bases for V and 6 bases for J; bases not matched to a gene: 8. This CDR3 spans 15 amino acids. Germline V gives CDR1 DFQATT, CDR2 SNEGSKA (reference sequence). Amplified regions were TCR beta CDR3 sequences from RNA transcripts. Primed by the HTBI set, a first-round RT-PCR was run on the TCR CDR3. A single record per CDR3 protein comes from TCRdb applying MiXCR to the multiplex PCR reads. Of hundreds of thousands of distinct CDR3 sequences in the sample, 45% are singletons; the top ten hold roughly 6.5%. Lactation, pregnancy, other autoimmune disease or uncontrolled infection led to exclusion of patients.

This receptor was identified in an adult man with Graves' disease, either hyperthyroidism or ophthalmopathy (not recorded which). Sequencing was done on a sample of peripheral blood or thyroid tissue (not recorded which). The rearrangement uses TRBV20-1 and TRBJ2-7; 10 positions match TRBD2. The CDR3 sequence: CSARDQRAGGPEQYF. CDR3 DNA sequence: TGCAGTGCTAGAGATCAGCGAGCGGGGGGGCCCGAGCAGTACTTC.